Described below is a single TCR beta chain sequence and its context. No antigen is known for it. These data are taken from a study of untreated major depressive disorder. Study-level findings and limits: Sequencing showed nonsignificant TRBV25-01 and TRBV02-01 differences matching flow cytometry.

Germline V gene data show CDR1 as KGHSH and CDR2 as LQKENI. Trimming removed 3 bases from V and 9 bases from J, with 18 bases in between. This CDR3 spans 15 amino acids. The table came from immunoSEQ multiplex PCR; TCRdb's copy has only in-frame clones and leaves some out. In the table there are more than 20,000 clones, approximately 92% of which are singletons. No major medical conditions, Axis I/II comorbidities, regular medication, or illicit drugs. V is TRBV18 and J is TRBJ2-1; weak D call: TRBD2 (7 bases). The receptor was derived from a man in his thirties or forties in good health. Specimen: CD4+ T cells from PBMCs. The CDR3 spells CASSPSGGPGTEQFF. The CDR3 DNA follows: TGTGCCAGCTCACCGTCCGGGGGGCCAGGGACTGAGCAGTTCTTC.